The TCR beta chain under discussion was sequenced for a study of cytomegalovirus exposure and HLA in healthy donors. Overall study: T cells numbering around 190 million yielded around 120 million unique TCR beta sequences in an earlier analysis. General study results and limits: As a later analysis showed, a missense DCLRE1C variant was linked to trimming of TCR beta V- and J-genes. Donor immune exposure was known only as CMV serostatus. It was likely that a cluster of highly shared sequence variants was a sequencing artifact.

This clone came up a few times. Its antigen is unidentified. The CDR3 is 17 residues long. V lost 3 bases, J lost 8 bases, and 16 bases stayed unmatched. In germline, CDR1 is SQVTM, CDR2 ANQGSEA. Vbeta (60) and Jbeta (13) primers were used in the PCR. TCRdb's copy holds only in-frame clones and misses some; the assay was immunoSEQ multiplex PCR. The sample consists of about 90,000 clones, roughly 66% of them appearing once. The receptor was isolated from a man aged 25-45 years in good health and CMV-seronegative. The sample taken for sequencing was PBMCs. V usage is TRBV29-1 and J usage is TRBJ1-2; 12 positions agree with TRBD1. CDR3 in amino acids: CSVEMLWTGQGAGGYTF. CDR3 coding DNA: TGCAGCGTTGAGATGCTTTGGACGGGACAGGGGGCGGGAGGCTACACCTTC.